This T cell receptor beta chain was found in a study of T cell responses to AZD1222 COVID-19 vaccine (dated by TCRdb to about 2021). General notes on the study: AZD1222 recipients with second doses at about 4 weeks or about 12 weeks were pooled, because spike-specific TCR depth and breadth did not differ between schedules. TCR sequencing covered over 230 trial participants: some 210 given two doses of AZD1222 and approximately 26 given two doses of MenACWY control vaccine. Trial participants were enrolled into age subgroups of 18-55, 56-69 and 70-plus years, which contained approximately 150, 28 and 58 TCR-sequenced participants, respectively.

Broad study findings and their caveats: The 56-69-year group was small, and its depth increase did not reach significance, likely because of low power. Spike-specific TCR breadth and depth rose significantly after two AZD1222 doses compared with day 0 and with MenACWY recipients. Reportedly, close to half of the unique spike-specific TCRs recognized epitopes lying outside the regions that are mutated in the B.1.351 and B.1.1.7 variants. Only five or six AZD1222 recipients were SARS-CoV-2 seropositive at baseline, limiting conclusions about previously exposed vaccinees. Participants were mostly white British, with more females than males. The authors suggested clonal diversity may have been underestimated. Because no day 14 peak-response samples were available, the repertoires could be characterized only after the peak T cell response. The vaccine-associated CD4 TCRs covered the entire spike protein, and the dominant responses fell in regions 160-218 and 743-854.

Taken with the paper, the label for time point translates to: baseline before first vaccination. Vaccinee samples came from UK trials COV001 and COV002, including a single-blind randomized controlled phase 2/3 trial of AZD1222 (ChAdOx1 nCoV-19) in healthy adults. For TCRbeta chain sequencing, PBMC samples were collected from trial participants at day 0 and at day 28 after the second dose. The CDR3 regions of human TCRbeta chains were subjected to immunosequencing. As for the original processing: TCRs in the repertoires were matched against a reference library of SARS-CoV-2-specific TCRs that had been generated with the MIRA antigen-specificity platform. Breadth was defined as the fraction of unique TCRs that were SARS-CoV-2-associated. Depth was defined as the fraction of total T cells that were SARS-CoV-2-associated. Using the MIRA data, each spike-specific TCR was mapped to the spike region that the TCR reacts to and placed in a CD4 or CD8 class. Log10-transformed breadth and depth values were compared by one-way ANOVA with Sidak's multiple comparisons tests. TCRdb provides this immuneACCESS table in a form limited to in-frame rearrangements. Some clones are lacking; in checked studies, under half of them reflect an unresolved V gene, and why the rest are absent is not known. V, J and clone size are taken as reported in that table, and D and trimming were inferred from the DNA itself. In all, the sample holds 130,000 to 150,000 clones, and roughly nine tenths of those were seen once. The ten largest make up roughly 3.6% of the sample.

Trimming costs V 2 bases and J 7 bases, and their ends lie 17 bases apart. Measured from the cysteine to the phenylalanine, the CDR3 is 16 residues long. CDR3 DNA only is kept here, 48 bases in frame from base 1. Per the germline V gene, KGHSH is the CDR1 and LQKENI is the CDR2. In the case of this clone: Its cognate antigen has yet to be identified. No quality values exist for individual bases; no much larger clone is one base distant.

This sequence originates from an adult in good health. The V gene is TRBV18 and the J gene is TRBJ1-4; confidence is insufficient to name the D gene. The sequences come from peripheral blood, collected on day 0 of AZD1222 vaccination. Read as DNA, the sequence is TGTGCCAGCTCACCATTGTCGAGACAAACGGGTGAAAAACTGTTTTTT. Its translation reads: CASSPLSRQTGEKLFF.